These 30 T cell receptor beta chains were sequenced from one sample in a study of T cell changes during pregnancy in multiple sclerosis. Only in-frame clones appear in the TCRdb table, and some are missing; sequencing was by immunoSEQ multiplex PCR. The sample includes approximately 70,000 clones, under 95% seen only once; the top ten take approximately 0.44%. Here the sequenced sample was CD4+ T cells from peripheral blood mononuclear cells, taken before pregnancy. The receptor source for this set is a female donor with multiple sclerosis, enrolled in a pregnancy study.

This clone came up once. The chain employs TRBV4-1 and TRBJ1-3; 10 bases are shared with TRBD1. V gave up 2 bases and J gave up 0 bases; unmatched junction bases: 10. Germline V CDR1 and CDR2: MGHRA, YSYEKL. The CDR3 is made up of 19 amino acids. The CDR3 loop reads CASSQSTGGTLVSGNTIYF. CDR3 nucleotide sequence: TGCGCCAGCAGCCAATCGACAGGGGGCACATTAGTCTCTGGAAACACCATATATTTT.

The chain is built from TRBV30 and TRBJ1-2; 9 nucleotides line up with TRBD1. Trimming took 3 bases from V and 0 from J; bases not matched to a gene: 5. In germline, CDR1 is GTSNPN, CDR2 SVGIG (reference sequence). This CDR3 is built from 15 residues. As DNA, the CDR3 is TGTGCCTGGAGCAGGAGACAGGGGGCTAACTATGGCTACACCTTC. This codes for CAWSRRQGANYGYTF.

This clone appeared once. J is TRBJ2-5 and V is TRBV30, with 10 bases identical to TRBD1. This CDR3 region has 14 residues. From germline, CDR1 is GTSNPN and CDR2 SVGIG (reference sequence). V trimming: 1 base; J trimming: 5 bases; junction bases outside the gene matches: 4. CDR3 sequence (DNA): TGTGCCTGGAGTGGACAGGGGGCATGGGAGACCCAGTACTTC. It yields the protein CAWSGQGAWETQYF.

This clone was seen a single time. The rearrangement uses TRBV5-1 and TRBJ1-4; D might be TRBD1 (5 bases). In germline, CDR1 is SGHRS, CDR2 YFSETQ. The CDR3 runs 14 residues. V was pared by 1 base and J by 6 bases, with 10 bases between. This CDR3 is CASSLTGTDEKLFF. DNA for the CDR3: TGCGCCAGCAGCTTGACAGGAACCGATGAAAAACTGTTTTTT.

This clone appeared a single time. CDR3 DNA sequence: TGTGCCAGCAGTGGACTAGCGGGAGTCTCAGATACGCAGTATTTT. Translating gives CASSGLAGVSDTQYF. The V gene is TRBV6-6, the J gene TRBJ2-3; the match to TRBD2 covers 13 bases. The CDR3 totals 15 residues. After removal of 5 bases from V and 4 bases from J, the junction contained 3 bases not matched to a gene. CDR1 is MNHNY and CDR2 is SVGAGI in the germline V gene (reference sequence).

The chain is built from TRBV9 and TRBJ1-4; TRBD1 might be the D (6 bases). Germline V lookup: CDR1 SGDLS, CDR2 YYNGEE. This CDR3 is 16 amino acids long. The ends were cut back, 0 bases at V and 6 bases at J, with 15 bases in the middle. For the CDR3, the DNA is TGTGCCAGCAGCGTAGAGGGGGACCCGAGGGATGAAAAACTGTTTTTT. Translating gives CASSVEGDPRDEKLFF.

This clone is a singleton in its sample. The chain uses TRBV27 and TRBJ2-2; 11 nucleotides align to TRBD2. CDR1 is MNHEY, CDR2 SMNVEV, per germline (reference sequence). This CDR3 is 18 amino acids long. V shed 7 bases, J shed 3 bases, and the junction held 13 bases outside the gene matches. DNA of the CDR3: TGTGCCAGCACCCCCAGTCCGGGACTAGCGGAACACACCGGGGAGCTGTTTTTT. It translates to CASTPSPGLAEHTGELFF.

The V gene is TRBV6-6, the J gene TRBJ1-2; D is undetermined. Germline assignment: CDR1 MNHNY and CDR2 SVGAGI (reference sequence). The V and J ends lost 2 bases and 3 bases respectively, with 13 bases between them. CDR3 length: 15 residues. CDR3 in amino acids: CASSYPAPGDYGYTF. The CDR3 DNA reads as TGTGCCAGCAGTTACCCAGCACCCGGGGACTATGGCTACACCTTC.

The chain carries TRBV7-2 and TRBJ2-7; perhaps TRBD2 as D (5 bases). The germline V gene has CDR1 SGHTA and CDR2 FQGNSA. The CDR3 length is 14 residues. Trimming took 1 base from V and 2 from J, leaving 9 bases between them. The CDR3 spells CASSLVGSAYEQYF. The CDR3, as DNA: TGTGCCAGCAGCTTAGTGGGGAGTGCCTACGAGCAGTACTTC.

The genes are TRBV6-6 and TRBJ1-5; D may be TRBD1 (5 bases). The CDR3 covers 13 residues. Germline lookup yields CDR1 MNHNY and CDR2 SVGAGI (reference sequence). V dropped 6 bases and J dropped 5 bases, with 11 bases sitting between them. Written as DNA, the CDR3 is TGTGCCAGCAGCTTAGCAGGGTATCAGCCCCAGCATTTT. It translates to CASSLAGYQPQHF.

This clone was seen once. The CDR3 here is CASSPTGVEQYF. The DNA for the CDR3 is TGTGCCAGCAGCCCAACAGGGGTCGAGCAGTACTTC. This chain connects TRBV14 to TRBJ2-7; 7 nucleotides line up with TRBD1. CDR1 and CDR2 from the germline V gene are SGHDN and FVKESK. The CDR3 totals 12 residues. The trim removed 4 bases at V and 6 bases at J, leaving 3 bases unmatched. Looking up the rest from reference TRBV14 and TRBJ2-7 gives the full variable domain: EAGVTQFPSHSVIEKGQTVTLRCDPISGHDNLYWYRRVMGKEIKFLLHFVKESKQDESGMPNNRFLAERTGGTYSTLKVQPAELEDSGVYFCASSPTGVEQYFGPGTRLTVT.

The V and J genes are TRBV6-1 and TRBJ1-1, with a tentative D call TRBD1 (5 bases). CDR1 and CDR2 (germline): MNHNS, SASEGT. The CDR3 sequence is 14 residues long. V was shortened by 5 bases and J by 0 bases, with 10 bases between the two germline ends. CDR3 amino acids: CASSLGLLNTEAFF. The CDR3 coding sequence is TGTGCCAGCAGTCTGGGACTCCTGAACACTGAAGCTTTCTTT.

Written as DNA, the CDR3 is TGTGCCAGCAGCCGAGGGCTTTCTCCTTTCTACAATGAGCAGTTCTTC. As protein: CASSRGLSPFYNEQFF. The chain uses TRBV5-8 and TRBJ2-1; perhaps TRBD2 as D (5 bases). Germline V gene sequence: CDR1 SGHTS, CDR2 YDEGEE. The CDR3 extends over 16 amino acids. V was shortened by 4 bases and J by 3 bases, with 17 bases between the two germline ends.

The V gene is TRBV6-5, the J gene TRBJ1-1; tentatively, D is TRBD1 (5 bases). Germline V gives CDR1 MNHEY, CDR2 SVGAGI. The CDR3 spans 14 residues. V was shortened by 0 bases and J by 1 base, with 6 bases between the two germline ends. CDR3 sequence: CASSYSDKNTEAFF. CDR3 in DNA: TGTGCCAGCAGTTACTCGGACAAGAACACTGAAGCTTTCTTT.

The chain recombines TRBV15 with TRBJ1-2; TRBD1 agrees at 9 bases. V gave up 1 base and J gave up 7 bases; unmatched junction bases: 7. The CDR3 sequence is 15 residues long. Germline CDR1 LNHNV, CDR2 YYDKDF (reference sequence). This chain's CDR3 is CATSRGDRAFAGYTF. In nucleotides, the CDR3 is TGTGCCACCAGCAGAGGGGACAGGGCCTTTGCTGGCTACACCTTC.

V is TRBV7-2 and J is TRBJ2-2; D is possibly TRBD1 (6 bases). The CDR3 has 14 residues. V shed 3 bases and J shed 1 base, with 6 bases lying between them. Germline loops: CDR1 SGHTA, CDR2 FQGNSA. As DNA, the CDR3 is TGTGCCAGCAGCTTGGGACAGAACACCGGGGAGCTGTTTTTT. It specifies CASSLGQNTGELFF.

The V gene is TRBV28, the J gene TRBJ2-1; 9 nucleotides match TRBD1. V shed 7 bases, J shed 4 bases, and the junction held 5 bases outside the gene matches. Germline V gene sequence: CDR1 MDHEN, CDR2 SYDVKM. CDR3 length: 14 amino acids. This chain's CDR3 is CASTPGQGYNEQFF. The CDR3, as DNA: TGTGCCAGCACCCCCGGACAGGGGTACAATGAGCAGTTCTTC.

This sequence joins TRBV15 and TRBJ2-1, with 9 nucleotides matching TRBD2. The germline gives CDR1 LNHNV, CDR2 YYDKDF (reference sequence). This CDR3 spans 16 amino acids. Trimming at V came to 1 base and at J to 10 bases, leaving 11 bases not matched to a gene. The CDR3, as DNA: TGTGCCACCAGCAGAGGGCTAGCGGGACTAACACGCGAGCAGTTCTTC. It translates to CATSRGLAGLTREQFF.

The chain employs TRBV5-1 and TRBJ1-1; possibly TRBD1 for D (6 bases). The CDR3 runs 13 residues. CDR1 is SGHRS, CDR2 YFSETQ, per germline. The V end was cut by 4 bases, the J end by 10 bases, with 17 bases between. The CDR3 here is CASSPSRGGLAFF. The DNA for the CDR3 is TGCGCCAGCAGCCCATCGAGGGGGGGCCTAGCTTTCTTT.

This chain connects TRBV2 to TRBJ2-1, with TRBD2 matching 8 bases. Germline V gene lookup returns CDR1 SNHLY and CDR2 FYNNEI. With V trimmed by 0 bases and J by 2 bases, 9 bases remained unmatched. The CDR3 totals 18 residues. CDR3: CASSEAREREITYNEQFF. CDR3 nucleotide sequence: TGTGCCAGCAGTGAAGCGCGAGAGCGGGAGATCACCTACAATGAGCAGTTCTTC.

This clone appeared once. The chain combines TRBV19 with TRBJ1-3, with no clear D. The V end was cut by 4 bases, the J end by 4 bases, with 5 bases between. Per the germline V gene, CDR1 is LNHDA and CDR2 is SQIVND (reference sequence). The CDR3 has 12 amino acids. The CDR3: CASSTEGNTIYF. DNA of the CDR3: TGTGCCAGTAGTACCGAGGGAAACACCATATATTTT.

The V call is TRBV10-2, the J call TRBJ1-6; 10 nucleotides line up with TRBD1. V shed 9 bases, J shed 5 bases, and the junction held 16 bases outside the gene matches. CDR1 is WSHSY, CDR2 SAAADI, per germline. The CDR3 has 18 residues. Here the CDR3 DNA reads TGCGCCAGTTCCGCCGGGACAGGGGTCGGGATCAATAATTCACCCCTCCACTTT. Its translation: CASSAGTGVGINNSPLHF.

The gene calls are TRBV7-8 and TRBJ1-5, with 7 bases matching TRBD1. CDR1 and CDR2 from the germline V gene are SGHVS and FQNEAQ. CDR3 length: 17 residues. V dropped 3 bases and J dropped 4; count of bases not matched to a gene: 12. The CDR3 coding sequence is TGTGCCAGCAGCTTTTTTGCCCGGGACAGCATGAATCAGCCCCAGCATTTT. It is translated as CASSFFARDSMNQPQHF.

The gene calls are TRBV5-8 and TRBJ2-1, with D perhaps matching TRBD1 (6 bases). The CDR3 is 17 residues long. Germline CDR1 is SGHTS and CDR2 is YDEGEE. Trimming cost V 0 bases and J 3 bases, with 16 bases left between them. The CDR3 spells CASSLGALWTDYNEQFF. The CDR3 region has the DNA TGTGCCAGCAGCTTGGGAGCTCTTTGGACAGACTACAATGAGCAGTTCTTC.

The gene calls are TRBV7-6 and TRBJ2-7; 13 bases are shared with TRBD2. This CDR3 comprises 17 residues. With 0 bases clipped from V and 6 bases from J, the junction kept 8 bases outside the gene matches. CDR1 and CDR2 from the germline V gene are SGHVS and FNYEAQ. CDR3 nucleotide sequence: TGTGCCAGCAGCTTAGCACTACTAGCGGGAGGGCCGTCCGAGCAGTACTTC. Protein product: CASSLALLAGGPSEQYF. Based on the CDR3 plus reference TRBV7-6 and TRBJ2-7, the full variable domain is GAGVSQSPRYKVTKRGQDVALRCDPISGHVSLYWYRQALGQGPEFLTYFNYEAQQDKSGLPNDRFSAERPEGSISTLTIQRTEQRDSAMYRCASSLALLAGGPSEQYFGPGTRLTVT.

The chain has TRBV28 and TRBJ2-7; 10 bases line up with TRBD2. This CDR3 is built from 14 residues. Losses at the gene ends were 7 bases for V and 5 bases for J; bases not matched to a gene: 8. Per germline, CDR1 MDHEN and CDR2 SYDVKM. The CDR3, as DNA: TGTGCCAGCAACCGAGCGGGAGGGTTGCACGAGCAGTACTTC. It specifies CASNRAGGLHEQYF. Complete variable domain (other parts from reference TRBV28 and TRBJ2-7): DVKVTQSSRYLVKRTGEKVFLECVQDMDHENMFWYRQDPGLGLRLIYFSYDVKMKEKGDIPEGYSVSREKKERFSLILESASTNQTSMYLCASNRAGGLHEQYFGPGTRLTVT.

This chain links TRBV5-5 with TRBJ2-2, with a tentative D call TRBD1 (5 bases). The V gene's germline CDR1 is SGHKS and CDR2 YYEKEE (reference sequence). V was clipped by 4 bases and J by 4 bases, with 14 bases between them. The length of the CDR3 is 15 residues. CDR3 region: CASSAEGVTTGELFF. The CDR3 coding sequence is TGTGCCAGCAGCGCGGAAGGGGTCACCACCGGGGAGCTGTTTTTT. Together with reference TRBV5-5 and TRBJ2-2, the CDR3 gives the full variable domain: DAGVTQSPTHLIKTRGQQVTLRCSPISGHKSVSWYQQVLGQGPQFIFQYYEKEERGRGNFPDRFSARQFPNYSSELNVNALLLGDSALYLCASSAEGVTTGELFFGEGSRLTVL.

This clone was observed a single time. The chain couples TRBV28 to TRBJ1-6, with TRBD1 matching over 9 bases. The CDR3 is 15 amino acids. After removal of 7 bases from V and 8 bases from J, the junction contained 9 bases not matched to a gene. Looked up from germline, CDR1 is MDHEN and CDR2 is SYDVKM. This CDR3 is CASTEGDRDHSPLHF. The CDR3 nucleotides are TGTGCCAGCACGGAGGGGGACAGGGACCATTCACCCCTCCACTTT.

The chain has TRBV7-2 and TRBJ2-7; TRBD2 matches at 11 bases. This CDR3 comprises 17 residues. Germline lookup yields CDR1 SGHTA and CDR2 FQGNSA. Trimming removed 1 base from V and 6 bases from J; junction bases left unmatched: 11. The CDR3 region is CASSLEGSGRGPTEQYF. Here the CDR3 DNA reads TGTGCCAGCAGCTTAGAGGGTAGCGGGAGGGGTCCTACCGAGCAGTACTTC. The full variable domain, with the rest looked up from reference TRBV7-2 and TRBJ2-7, is GAGVSQSPSNKVTEKGKDVELRCDPISGHTALYWYRQSLGQGLEFLIYFQGNSAPDKSGLPSDRFSAERTGGSVSTLTIQRTQQEDSAVYLCASSLEGSGRGPTEQYFGPGTRLTVT.

CDR3 bases: TGTGCCAGCAGCCGAGTACTTAGCGGGAGGGGCGATACGCAGTATTTT. This gives the protein CASSRVLSGRGDTQYF. The chain uses TRBV11-2 and TRBJ2-3; 11 nucleotides match TRBD2. With 5 bases clipped from V and 6 bases from J, the junction kept 10 bases outside the gene matches. The CDR3 sequence is 16 residues long. Germline CDR1 SGHAT, CDR2 FQNNGV.